Listed below are T cell receptor beta chains from one sample, sequenced in a study of blood T cell repertoires in COVID-19. Some clones are missing from TCRdb's copy, which holds only in-frame ones; the method was immunoSEQ multiplex PCR. The top ten hold about 4.9% of the sample, which has 30,000 or so clones, around 93% seen once. Sequenced material: peripheral blood. The source of these receptors is a human donor in a cohort sampled during active COVID-19. CDR3s include the opening cysteine and the closing phenylalanine or tryptophan. A D gene is named only where the DNA matches it firmly. Not every row has a clone size; where given, it reads once, few, many or a size class.

TRBJ1-1 - - TRBV19 TGTGCCAGTAGTAAGGGGGCTGAAGCTTTCTTT CASSKGAEAFF
TRBJ1-3 - - TRBV12-3/TRBV12-4 TGTGCCAGCAGTCCCGGCGGGGACACCATATATTTT CASSPGGDTIYF
TRBJ1-2 - - TRBV3-1/TRBV3-2 TGTGCCAGCAGCCAAGCCACGACTGGTACTAACTATGGCTACACCTTC CASSQATTGTNYGYTF
TRBJ2-3 TRBD2 - TRBV19 TGTGCCAGTAGTATATGGGGACTAGAAAGCACAGATACGCAGTATTTT CASSIWGLESTDTQYF
TRBJ1-2 TRBD1 - TRBV19 TGTGCCAGTAGTGCCCAACCAGGGGGGCCCTATGGCTACACCTTC CASSAQPGGPYGYTF
TRBJ1-5 - once TRBV9 TGTGCCAGCAGTCCCCAGGGTGTCGATCAGCCCCAGCATTTT CASSPQGVDQPQHF
TRBJ1-2 - once TRBV6-5 TGTGCCAGCCAGGGCAACTATGGCTACACCTTC CASQGNYGYTF
TRBJ1-2 TRBD1 - TRBV28 TGTGCCAGCAGTTGGGACAGAAACTATGGCTACACCTTC CASSWDRNYGYTF
TRBJ1-5 - - TRBV10-1 TGCGCCAGCAGTACGCTGAGGGTTAATAGCAATCAGCCCCAGCATTTT CASSTLRVNSNQPQHF
TRBJ2-2 - - TRBV24-1 TGTGCCTCAGGCGGGGACACCGGGGAGCTGTTTTTT CASGGDTGELFF
TRBJ2-2 TRBD1 - TRBV10-3 TGTGCCATCTCCGTCCAACTTGCCGGGACAGGGATCACCGGGGAGCTGTTTTTT CAISVQLAGTGITGELFF
TRBJ2-3 TRBD2 - TRBV7-9 TGTGCCAGCAGCCCCACGGGGGGTTTGAGGACAGATACGCAGTATTTT CASSPTGGLRTDTQYF
TRBJ1-5 - - TRBV6-6 TGTGCCAGCAGGTGGGGGGACTCCACCGGGCCCCAGCATTTT CASRWGDSTGPQHF
TRBJ2-1 TRBD1 - TRBV3-1/TRBV3-2 TGTGCCAGCAGCCAAGAGGGACAGGGGAGGAAGAATGAGCAGTTCTTC CASSQEGQGRKNEQFF
TRBJ1-2 - - TRBV28 TGTGCCAGCAGTCCCCTGCAGTCGCCAGGCTACACCTTC CASSPLQSPGYTF
TRBJ2-2 - few TRBV5-1 TGCGCCAGCAGCTTGCTGAACAGGGAGCTGTTTTTT CASSLLNRELFF
TRBJ1-5 - - TRBV6-6 TGTGCCAGCAGCCAAATACAGGGTCACGGCAATCAGCCCCAGCATTTT CASSQIQGHGNQPQHF
TRBJ1-2 TRBD1 - TRBV18 TGTGCCAGCTCACCATGGCAACAGGGGCTCTTAGGCTACACCTTC CASSPWQQGLLGYTF
TRBJ1-3 - - TRBV3-1/TRBV3-2 TGTGCCAGCAGCCTCAGGGGTAGCTCTGGAAACACCATATATTTT CASSLRGSSGNTIYF
TRBJ2-1 TRBD2 medium-sized TRBV19 TGTGCCAGTAGAACTAGCGAGTATTCCAATGAGCAGTTCTTC CASRTSEYSNEQFF
TRBJ2-3 TRBD2 - TRBV7-6 TGTGCCAGCAGCGGAATTCTAGCGGGGTACACAGATACGCAGTATTTT CASSGILAGYTDTQYF
TRBJ2-2 TRBD1 - TRBV2 TGTGCCAGTGGGGGACAGGGGACCGGGGAGCTGTTTTTT CASGGQGTGELFF
TRBJ1-1 - - TRBV9 TGTGCCAGCAGCGTGTCAGGAAGCTACACTGAAGCTTTCTTT CASSVSGSYTEAFF
TRBJ1-1 - medium-sized TRBV18 TGTGCCAGCTCATCCCAGTCGGGAGGGACTGAAGCTTTCTTT CASSSQSGGTEAFF
TRBJ1-1 - - TRBV29-1 TGCAGCGTTGAAGGGGGAGAGGCTTTCTTT CSVEGGEAFF
TRBJ1-1 TRBD1 - TRBV7-2 TGTGCCAGCATCCTCGGGGACAGGGGAAGGAAGAACACTGAAGCTTTCTTT CASILGDRGRKNTEAFF
TRBJ1-4 TRBD1 - TRBV10-3 TGTGCCATCAGCCAGGGGGCAGGGGAAAAACTGTTTTTT CAISQGAGEKLFF
TRBJ2-3 TRBD1 - TRBV6-6 TGTGCCAGCAGTTACTCGACAGGGGGTGGAGATACGCAGTATTTT CASSYSTGGGDTQYF
TRBJ2-1 - - TRBV4-2 TGTGCCAGCAGCCAAGCACCCATAGCATCTGGGGCCTACTACAATGAGCAGTTCTTC CASSQAPIASGAYYNEQFF
TRBJ2-2 TRBD2 - TRBV19 TGTGCCAGTAGGGAAATAGCGGGAGGGCCCATCGGGGAGCTGTTTTTT CASREIAGGPIGELFF
TRBJ1-1 - - TRBV11-3 TGTGCCAGCAGCTTAGATACAACGAACACTGAAGCTTTCTTT CASSLDTTNTEAFF
TRBJ2-2 TRBD2 - TRBV9 TGTGCCAGCAGCGGAACTAGCGGGAGGTTGAACACCGGGGAGCTGTTTTTT CASSGTSGRLNTGELFF
TRBJ2-5 - - TRBV6-6 TGTGCCAGCAGTTACTTCGGTAGCGAAGAGACCCAGTACTTC CASSYFGSEETQYF
TRBJ1-2 - - TRBV27 TGTGCCAGCAGTTTAGGAGCAGCACCCTTCTATGGCTACACCTTC CASSLGAAPFYGYTF
TRBJ1-5 - few TRBV4-1 TGCGCCAGCAGCCAAGATCGCTCAGATCAGCCCCAGCATTTT CASSQDRSDQPQHF
TRBJ1-1 - - TRBV28 TGTGCCAGCAGTTTGGGGGGGGCTGAAGCTTTCTTT CASSLGGAEAFF
TRBJ2-3 - - TRBV4-1 TGCGCCAGCAGTCGAACTAGGACCACAGATACGCAGTATTTT CASSRTRTTDTQYF
TRBJ1-1 TRBD1 few TRBV5-1 TGCGCCAGCAGCCGACAGGGGGCGCCCACTGAAGCTTTCTTT CASSRQGAPTEAFF
TRBJ2-5 TRBD2 - TRBV20-1 TGCAGTGCTAGTCGGGGGGTTCCGTCTAAAGCCTGGGCCCAGTACTTC CSASRGVPSKAWAQYF
TRBJ2-2 - - TRBV6-5 TGTGCCAGCAGTTCTGGGGCGACGAACACCGGGGAGCTGTTTTTT CASSSGATNTGELFF
TRBJ1-5 TRBD1 - TRBV28 TGTGCCAGCAGCGTCAGAATCCGAACTACCAGGGGGACCAATCAGCCCCAGCATTTT CASSVRIRTTRGTNQPQHF
TRBJ1-2 - - TRBV29-1 TGCAGCGTTGATGTTTTCGGGTCCGGCTACACCTTC CSVDVFGSGYTF
TRBJ1-6 TRBD1 once TRBV6-5 TGTGCCAGCAGTTCGTCCGGGACAGTTAGTTCACCCCTCCACTTT CASSSSGTVSSPLHF
TRBJ2-5 - - TRBV19 TGTGCCAGTAGTCTTCCGGGGGAGGTAGAGACCCAGTACTTC CASSLPGEVETQYF
TRBJ2-1 TRBD1 - TRBV5-1 TGCGCCAGCAGCTTGGCCTCGACAGGGGTCAATGAGCAGTTCTTC CASSLASTGVNEQFF
TRBJ2-5 - - TRBV7-9 TGTGCCGCGGAGGGGAGGTTCGAAAACACCCAGTACTTC CAAEGRFENTQYF
TRBJ2-3 TRBD2 - TRBV6-5 TGTGCCAGCAGACTCGGGACTAGCAGCACAGATACGCAGTATTTT CASRLGTSSTDTQYF
TRBJ1-5 - - TRBV6-6 TGTGCCAGCAGTCCCGCCGCCCGCCTCGGGGGAGGATATAGCAATCAGCCCCAGCATTTT CASSPAARLGGGYSNQPQHF
TRBJ1-2 - once TRBV5-1 TGCGCCAGCAGCTTAAAGGGGGAAGCTAACTATGGCTACACCTTC CASSLKGEANYGYTF
TRBJ2-2 TRBD2 - TRBV5-1 TGCGCCAGCGGAACTAGCGGGGGGACGAACACCGGGGAGCTGTTTTTT CASGTSGGTNTGELFF
TRBJ2-1 TRBD1 - TRBV6-2/TRBV6-3 TGTGCCAGCAGTTACTCCGGGACAGGGGCCAATGAGCAGTTCTTC CASSYSGTGANEQFF
TRBJ1-5 - - TRBV19 TGTGCCAGTAGTATAAGGGGGAGGGGTGGTCAGCCCCAGCATTTT CASSIRGRGGQPQHF
TRBJ2-1 TRBD2 - TRBV11-2 TGTGCCAGGGGGACTAGCGGGAGCTCATACTCCTACAATGAGCAGTTCTTC CARGTSGSSYSYNEQFF
TRBJ1-2 TRBD1 - TRBV13 TGTGCCAGCAGTTCCGGGACAGGGGACTATGGCTACACCTTC CASSSGTGDYGYTF